The 18 T cell receptor beta chains listed next were all sequenced from one sample in a study of human T cells and chemical hapten exposure. MiXCR, run by TCRdb on the RACE reads, gives a single entry per CDR3 protein. The data show under 200,000 distinct CDR3 sequences, roughly 15% seen once. Time point of the sample: patch test 1, 2 weeks after DPC sensitization. Treatment given: therapeutic diphenylcyclopropenone sensitization with weekly scalp DPC. The sample consisted of whole blood, taken in connection with sensitization to the hapten diphenylcyclopropenone (DPC). The receptors shown here come from a woman in her thirties with alopecia areata. Some clones in this sample may be carry-over from other donors' samples.

This clonotype appeared many times. The genes are TRBV6-2 or TRBV6-3 and TRBJ1-2; no definite D call. V was pared by 2 bases and J by 2 bases, with 9 bases between. This CDR3 spans 14 amino acids. CDR1 and CDR2 (germline): MNHEY, SVGEGT. CDR3 bases: TGTGCCAGCAGTTACGACGGACCCAACTATGGCTACACCTTC. Protein product: CASSYDGPNYGYTF.

In nucleotides, the CDR3 is TGTGCCAGCAGCTTAGACAGGGGGAGCAATCAGCCCCAGCATTTT. This sequence encodes CASSLDRGSNQPQHF. This chain uses TRBV7-2 with TRBJ1-5; 8 nucleotides line up with TRBD1. CDR1 and CDR2 (germline): SGHTA, FQGNSA. This CDR3 has 15 amino acids. V lost 1 base and J lost 1; bases outside the gene matches: 0.

The V call is TRBV9, the J call TRBJ1-3; D is uncertain. V shed 0 bases and J shed 0 bases, with 7 bases lying between them. The CDR3 has 15 residues. Germline V gene data show CDR1 as SGDLS and CDR2 as YYNGEE. CDR3 nucleotide sequence: TGTGCCAGCAGCGTAGGGTCGATCTCTGGAAACACCATATATTTT. Its protein is CASSVGSISGNTIYF.

This clonotype was counted many times. The rearrangement links TRBV7-2 to TRBJ1-1; D is undetermined. In germline, CDR1 is SGHTA, CDR2 FQGNSA. Trimming removed 1 base at V and 2 bases at J, with 11 bases between. The CDR3 consists of 15 residues. DNA for the CDR3: TGTGCCAGCAGCTTAGATAGCGGTTCTAACACTGAAGCTTTCTTT. Protein: CASSLDSGSNTEAFF.

The sample holds many counts of this clonotype. The chain is built from TRBV29-1 and TRBJ2-5; D tentatively fits TRBD1 or TRBD2 (6 bases each). The CDR3 is 13 residues long. CDR1 and CDR2 (germline): SQVTM, ANQGSEA. Trimming took off 1 base at V and 4 bases at J, with 10 bases between the two ends. Here the CDR3 reads CSVEGQEGETQYF. As DNA, the CDR3 is TGCAGCGTTGAAGGACAGGAGGGAGAGACCCAGTACTTC.

This clonotype was seen at least ten times. V gene TRBV6-5 combines with J gene TRBJ1-4; D is unclear. This CDR3 region has 13 residues. V shed 6 bases and J shed 5 bases, with 10 bases lying between them. Germline CDR1 reads MNHEY; CDR2 reads SVGAGI. CDR3: CASRNSRNEKLFF. In DNA form, the CDR3 reads TGTGCCAGCAGAAATAGTCGGAATGAAAAACTGTTTTTT.

This chain joins TRBV29-1 and TRBJ2-5; a weak D match, TRBD2 (6 bases). With 8 bases removed from V and 2 bases from J, the gap between germline ends came to 12 bases. This CDR3 has 12 amino acids. CDR1 is SQVTM, CDR2 ANQGSEA, per germline. The CDR3 DNA sequence: TGCAGCCTGTTAGCGGAACAAGAGACCCAGTACTTC. Protein sequence: CSLLAEQETQYF.

This clonotype has ten or more counts. The chain recombines TRBV7-9 with TRBJ1-1; D perhaps matches TRBD1 (6 bases). The CDR3 sequence is 14 residues long. Germline loops: CDR1 SEHNR, CDR2 FQNEAQ (reference sequence). V was cut by 1 base and J by 5 bases, with 11 bases left in between. The CDR3, as DNA: TGTGCCAGCAGCTTAGAAGGGGGAGGGACTGAAGCTTTCTTT. Amino acid sequence: CASSLEGGGTEAFF.

This clonotype turned up a few times. This chain connects TRBV7-2 to TRBJ1-1; a weak D match, TRBD1 (6 bases). Germline V gene data show CDR1 as SGHTA and CDR2 as FQGNSA. The V end lost 0 bases, the J end lost 5 bases, and 19 bases lay between the germline ends. The CDR3 length is 17 residues. The CDR3 here is CASSLAGTPLAGTEAFF. The CDR3 DNA follows: TGTGCCAGCAGCTTAGCCGGGACACCCCTGGCTGGAACTGAAGCTTTCTTT.

This clonotype has only a few counts. The rearrangement joins TRBV18 to TRBJ2-7, with D uncertain. The CDR3 length is 12 residues. The V and J ends lost 8 bases and 5 bases respectively, with 13 bases between them. Per the germline V gene, CDR1 is KGHSH and CDR2 is LQKENI. This chain's CDR3 is CASAVQRNEQYF. The CDR3 DNA follows: TGTGCCAGCGCGGTCCAGCGCAACGAGCAGTACTTC. The full variable domain, completed using reference TRBV18 and TRBJ2-7, is NAGVMQNPRHLVRRRGQEARLRCSPMKGHSHVYWYRQLPEEGLKFMVYLQKENIIDESGMPKERFSAEFPKEGPSILRIQQVVRGDSAAYFCASAVQRNEQYFGPGTRLTVT.

The gene calls are TRBV4-3 and TRBJ1-6; TRBD1 matches 10 bases. This CDR3 has 16 residues. V gave up 1 base and J gave up 9 bases; unmatched junction bases: 6. The germline CDR1 and CDR2 sequences are LGHNA and YSLEER. The CDR3: CASSQVAGQGPSPLHF. CDR3 DNA sequence: TGCGCCAGCAGCCAAGTGGCGGGACAGGGGCCTTCACCCCTCCACTTT.

A few counts support this clonotype. The V call is TRBV6-2 or TRBV6-3, the J call TRBJ1-1; TRBD1 is a possible D gene (5 bases). The germline gives CDR1 MNHEY, CDR2 SVGEGT. The CDR3 is 11 amino acids. Trimming took off 7 bases at V and 6 bases at J, with 9 bases between the two ends. The CDR3 DNA reads TGTGCCAGCACCCTGGGACCTGAAGCTTTCTTT. Translated, it gives CASTLGPEAFF.

Only a few counts were recorded for this clonotype. This chain connects TRBV19 to TRBJ2-5, with D perhaps matching TRBD1 (6 bases). CDR3 length equals 14 residues. The germline V and J ends were trimmed by 5 bases and 1 base, with 11 bases remaining between them. Germline CDR1 is LNHDA and CDR2 is SQIVND (reference sequence). The CDR3 DNA is TGTGCCAGTAGTGACAGGATTACCCAAGAGACCCAGTACTTC. As protein: CASSDRITQETQYF.

This clonotype was seen at least ten times. The chain links TRBV20-1 to TRBJ1-5, with 9 bases lining up with TRBD1. This CDR3 is 16 amino acids long. Losses at the gene ends were 6 bases for V and 0 bases for J; bases not matched to a gene: 9. CDR1 and CDR2 from the germline V gene are DFQATT and SNEGSKA (reference sequence). CDR3 DNA: TGCAGTGCCTCGACAGGGGGACCTTATAGCAATCAGCCCCAGCATTTT. This gives the protein CSASTGGPYSNQPQHF.

The V call is TRBV3-1, the J call TRBJ2-5; 10 positions match TRBD1. V lost 5 bases and J lost 5; bases outside the gene matches: 8. This CDR3 has 15 residues. Per germline, CDR1 LGHDT and CDR2 YNNKEL (reference sequence). This CDR3 is CASSYGTGALETQYF. CDR3 in DNA: TGTGCCAGCAGCTACGGGACAGGGGCGTTGGAGACCCAGTACTTC.

This chain links TRBV6-1 with TRBJ1-2, with D perhaps TRBD1 (6 bases). The CDR3 is made up of 14 amino acids. The ends were cut back, 3 bases at V and 7 bases at J, with 15 bases in the middle. Germline assignment: CDR1 MNHNS and CDR2 SASEGT. The CDR3 DNA sequence: TGTGCCAGCAGTGACAGGGGCCGCATTTCTGGCTACACCTTC. Its protein product is CASSDRGRISGYTF.

This clonotype was seen only a few times. V usage is TRBV5-4 and J usage is TRBJ2-3, with 7 bases identical to TRBD1. CDR3 length: 13 residues. Germline CDR1 and CDR2: SGHNT and YYREEE (reference sequence). After removal of 1 base from V and 6 bases from J, the junction contained 2 bases not matched to a gene. The CDR3 loop reads CASSLNRGDTQYF. CDR3 nucleotide sequence: TGTGCCAGCAGCTTGAACAGGGGCGATACGCAGTATTTT.

This clonotype was observed a handful of times. The V gene is TRBV29-1, the J gene TRBJ2-5; D unclear. The V end lost 2 bases, the J end lost 0 bases, and 4 bases lay between the germline ends. Germline V gene sequence: CDR1 SQVTM, CDR2 ANQGSEA. The CDR3 spans 12 residues. The CDR3 here is CSVEQHQETQYF. The CDR3 DNA reads TGCAGCGTTGAACAGCACCAAGAGACCCAGTACTTC.